A single sample gave rise to the 20 T cell receptor beta chains below, sequenced in a study of T cell repertoires in cytomegalovirus infection. Each CDR3 protein is one row after TCRdb ran MiXCR on the reads. The table lists about 110,000 distinct CDR3 sequences, approximately 28% of them singletons, with roughly 77% in the top ten. Which antigens these TCRs recognize remains unknown. The sequenced sample was CD8+ T cells from cultured PBMCs, obtained from culture after CMV antigen stimulation. The receptors shown here come from a human donor in good health (CMV status not recorded). Some clones in this sample may be carry-over from other donors' samples.

The chain is built from TRBV7-9 and TRBJ2-1; weak D call: TRBD2 (6 bases). V was clipped by 5 bases and J by 0 bases, with 14 bases between them. The CDR3 consists of 16 residues. CDR1 is SEHNR and CDR2 is FQNEAQ in the germline V gene (reference sequence). Written as DNA, the CDR3 is TGTGCCAGCAGCCCTCTCGCCGGGAGCTCCTACAATGAGCAGTTCTTC. Translated, it gives CASSPLAGSSYNEQFF.

The CDR3 sequence is CASSLLPGIGYEQYF. The CDR3 coding sequence is TGTGCCAGCAGTTTATTACCGGGGATAGGGTACGAGCAGTACTTC. The gene calls are TRBV28 and TRBJ2-7; D perhaps matches TRBD2 (5 bases). Germline values: CDR1 MDHEN, CDR2 SYDVKM. V lost 1 base, J lost 4 bases, and 14 bases lay in between. This CDR3 region has 15 residues.

The V and J genes are TRBV10-3 and TRBJ2-3, with TRBD2 matching over 7 bases. CDR1 is ENHRY, CDR2 SYGVKD, per germline. The V gene end was trimmed by 7 bases and the J gene end by 2 bases; junction bases not matched to a gene: 6. The CDR3 extends over 14 amino acids. In DNA, the CDR3 is TGTGCCATCACCATGGCGGGGGACACAGATACGCAGTATTTT. Amino acid sequence: CAITMAGDTDTQYF.

The table lists this clonotype with many counts. The CDR3 nucleotides read TGTGCCAGCAGCCAAGGGTGGGCCTCCCCCTACGAGCAGTACTTC. Protein product: CASSQGWASPYEQYF. The V gene is TRBV4-2, the J gene TRBJ2-7; D is ambiguous. The germline V gene has CDR1 LGHNA and CDR2 YNFKEQ. The germline V and J ends were trimmed by 1 base and 2 bases, with 12 bases remaining between them. This CDR3 has 15 residues.

This clonotype was found a few times. This sequence joins TRBV7-2 and TRBJ2-7; TRBD2 agrees at 7 bases. CDR3 length: 15 residues. V trimming: 1 base; J trimming: 2 bases; junction bases outside the gene matches: 5. Germline assignment: CDR1 SGHTA and CDR2 FQGNSA. For the CDR3, the DNA is TGTGCCAGCAGCTTAGGGGGAGGGTTCGCCTACGAGCAGTACTTC. This codes for CASSLGGGFAYEQYF. The full variable domain, completed using reference TRBV7-2 and TRBJ2-7, is GAGVSQSPSNKVTEKGKDVELRCDPISGHTALYWYRQSLGQGLEFLIYFQGNSAPDKSGLPSDRFSAERTGGSVSTLTIQRTQQEDSAVYLCASSLGGGFAYEQYFGPGTRLTVT.

In this sample, this clonotype turned up a few times. CDR3 amino acids: CASSVAGNYGYTF. The CDR3 DNA sequence: TGTGCCAGCAGCGTAGCAGGGAACTATGGCTACACCTTC. The chain uses TRBV9 and TRBJ1-2; D is perhaps TRBD1 (5 bases). The CDR3 contains 13 residues. V was pared by 0 bases and J by 2 bases, with 5 bases between. The germline V gene encodes CDR1 SGDLS and CDR2 YYNGEE.

The chain employs TRBV20-1 and TRBJ2-3; possible D gene TRBD1, 5 bases. Trimming left V 5 bases short and J 1 base short, with 16 bases between. Germline V gene lookup returns CDR1 DFQATT and CDR2 SNEGSKA (reference sequence). The CDR3 length is 15 residues. The DNA for the CDR3 is TGCAGTGCTCGGCCCTCCCGACAGCGCACAGATACGCAGTATTTT. Protein product: CSARPSRQRTDTQYF.

The chain recombines TRBV2 with TRBJ1-1; possible D gene TRBD1, 5 bases. Trimming shortened V by 8 bases and J by 0 bases, and 10 bases separated the two germline ends. The germline V gene encodes CDR1 SNHLY and CDR2 FYNNEI. The CDR3 has 13 residues. The CDR3 nucleotides read TGTGCCAGCCCTGGGGCAGTGAACACTGAAGCTTTCTTT. Its protein is CASPGAVNTEAFF.

Details on this clonotype: Sequence at one end of the junction differs from germline and may be a read error. The chain employs TRBV14 and TRBJ2-1; no clear D. The length of the CDR3 is 13 residues. The germline V gene has CDR1 SGHDN and CDR2 FVKESK. CDR3 amino acids: CVSSQNIPNEQFF. The CDR3 region has the DNA TGTGTCAGCAGCCAAAACATCCCGAATGAGCAGTTCTTC.

The chain uses TRBV19 and TRBJ1-1; D is undetermined. The CDR3 covers 13 residues. Per germline, CDR1 LNHDA and CDR2 SQIVND (reference sequence). V was cut by 3 bases and J by 7 bases, with 12 bases left in between. The CDR3 region is CASSILSSSEAFF. DNA of the CDR3: TGTGCCAGTAGTATTTTGAGCAGCAGTGAAGCTTTCTTT.

This chain uses TRBV4-2 with TRBJ2-2; the D gene is possibly TRBD2 (6 bases). Germline V gene data show CDR1 as LGHNA and CDR2 as YNFKEQ. The germline V and J ends were trimmed by 4 bases and 6 bases, with 15 bases remaining between them. CDR3 length equals 15 residues. DNA of the CDR3: TGTGCCAGCAGCCCCCCCGATGGGGAGGCCGGGGAGCTGTTTTTT. Residues: CASSPPDGEAGELFF.

This rearrangement joins TRBV27 to TRBJ2-7; D uncertain. Per the germline V gene, CDR1 is MNHEY and CDR2 is SMNVEV (reference sequence). Trimming removed 6 bases at V and 2 bases at J, with 11 bases between. CDR3 length: 13 residues. CDR3 region: CASSWTGTYEQYF. The DNA for the CDR3 is TGTGCCAGCAGCTGGACGGGTACCTACGAGCAGTACTTC.

V is TRBV29-1 and J is TRBJ2-7; 9 bases align to TRBD2. This CDR3 has 12 amino acids. V was pared by 4 bases and J by 7 bases, with 5 bases of the junction left unmatched. Germline CDR1 is SQVTM and CDR2 is ANQGSEA. The CDR3 is CSVGVAGDEQYF. The CDR3 DNA follows: TGCAGCGTTGGGGTAGCGGGGGATGAGCAGTACTTC.

In this sample, this clonotype turned up a few times. The V call is TRBV15, the J call TRBJ2-6; D is possibly TRBD2 (5 bases). V was pared by 0 bases and J by 0 bases, with 24 bases between. Looked up from germline, CDR1 is LNHNV and CDR2 is YYDKDF (reference sequence). The CDR3 runs to 22 residues. The chain's CDR3 is CATSREGYSTRAYSSGANVLTF. Written as DNA, the CDR3 is TGTGCCACCAGCAGAGAAGGGTACTCGACGCGGGCATATTCCTCTGGGGCCAACGTCCTGACTTTC.

The chain is built from TRBV4-2 and TRBJ2-4; perhaps D is TRBD1 or TRBD2 (5 bases each). This CDR3 is built from 17 residues. Germline assignment: CDR1 LGHNA and CDR2 YNFKEQ. V lost 1 base and J 0 bases, leaving 13 bases between the germline ends. The CDR3 nucleotides are TGTGCCAGCAGCCAAGGGGGACCACTAGAAGCCAAAAACATTCAGTACTTC. This encodes CASSQGGPLEAKNIQYF.

This clonotype was observed a handful of times. A read error may produce the germline difference seen at one junction end. The chain is built from TRBV2 and TRBJ2-7, with TRBD2 as a possible D gene (7 bases). The CDR3 is 10 amino acids. Germline CDR1 and CDR2: SNHLY and FYNNEI. CDR3 sequence: CASAGAQWQF. In nucleotides, the CDR3 is TGTGCCAGCGCGGGGGCCCAATGGCAGTTC.

In its sample, this clonotype was seen many times. The CDR3, as DNA: TGTGCCAGCAGCTTAGTGACCCCGACGTACACCGGGGAGCTGTTTTTT. Translated: CASSLVTPTYTGELFF. V is TRBV7-6 and J is TRBJ2-2; D is uncertain. The CDR3 loop spans 16 amino acids. Trimming stripped 1 base from V and 3 bases from J, with 12 bases between. CDR1 SGHVS and CDR2 FNYEAQ come from the germline V gene.

The chain couples TRBV7-9 to TRBJ2-7; a possible D gene is TRBD1 (5 bases). The V gene lost 5 bases and the J gene lost 4 bases, with 15 bases spanning the gap. The CDR3 has 14 amino acids. CDR1 and CDR2 (germline): SEHNR, FQNEAQ (reference sequence). The CDR3 loop reads CASSPKETEYEQYF. CDR3 nucleotide sequence: TGTGCCAGCAGCCCCAAGGAGACAGAGTACGAGCAGTACTTC.

This rearrangement joins TRBV3-1 to TRBJ2-7, with D possibly matching TRBD1 (6 bases). CDR1 LGHDT and CDR2 YNNKEL come from the germline V gene (reference sequence). This CDR3 is built from 14 residues. V lost 0 bases, J lost 5 bases, and 11 bases lay in between. The CDR3 sequence is CASSQENRDNEQYF. In DNA, the CDR3 is TGTGCCAGCAGCCAAGAAAACCGGGACAACGAGCAGTACTTC.

Concerning this clonotype itself: This may be a read error: a much more frequent sequence differs by one nucleotide. The rearrangement joins TRBV28 to TRBJ2-2; D is undetermined. V lost 7 bases to trimming and J lost 3 bases, with 3 bases between them. The CDR3 loop spans 11 amino acids. The germline V gene encodes CDR1 MDHEN and CDR2 SYDVKM. Written as DNA, the CDR3 is TGTGCCAGCACCGACACCGGGGAGCTGTTTTTT. Its translation is CASTDTGELFF.